This TCR beta chain was identified during a study of shared clonotypes between healthy human individuals. Turning to the study itself: There were three CD4 naive, three CD4 memory, two CD8 naive and one CD8 memory plates per donor.

The CDR3 length is 15 residues. Per germline, CDR1 SEHNR and CDR2 FQNEAQ (reference sequence). V trimming: 5 bases; J trimming: 2 bases; junction bases outside the gene matches: 4. Investigators spread the genomic DNA of each subset evenly over several immunoSEQ plates. In the source study's methods: ImmunoSEQ yielded junction-only sequences lacking quality scores, so filtering differed. Using immunoSEQ multiplex PCR, the repertoire was profiled, and TCRdb retains in-frame clones only, with some absent. The D gene and trimming were derived from the DNA, and the V and J assignments and clone size from that table. The profile shows approximately 1,000,000 clones, roughly 80% of them singletons.

The sequence was obtained from a man between 18 and 35 years old in good health. Some clones in this sample may be carry-over from other donors' samples. Sequences were obtained from memory CD4+ T cells from PBMCs. Subset defined: CD45RA-negative fraction. The V and J genes are TRBV7-9 and TRBJ2-1; the match to TRBD1 covers 9 bases. CDR3 sequence: CASSPGTGTYNEQFF. CDR3 sequence (DNA): TGTGCCAGCAGCCCCGGGACAGGGACCTACAATGAGCAGTTCTTC.